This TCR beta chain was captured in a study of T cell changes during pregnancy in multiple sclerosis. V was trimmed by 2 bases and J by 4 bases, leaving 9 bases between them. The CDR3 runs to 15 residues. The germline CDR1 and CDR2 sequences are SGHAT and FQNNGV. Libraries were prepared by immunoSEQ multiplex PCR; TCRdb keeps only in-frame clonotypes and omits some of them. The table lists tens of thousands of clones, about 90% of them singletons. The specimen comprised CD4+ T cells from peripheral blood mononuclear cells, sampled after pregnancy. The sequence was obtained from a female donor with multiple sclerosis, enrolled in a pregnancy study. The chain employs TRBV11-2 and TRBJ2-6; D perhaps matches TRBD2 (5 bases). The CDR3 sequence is CASSLTSFGANVLTF. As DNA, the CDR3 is TGTGCCAGCAGCTTAACTAGTTTCGGGGCCAACGTCCTGACTTTC.